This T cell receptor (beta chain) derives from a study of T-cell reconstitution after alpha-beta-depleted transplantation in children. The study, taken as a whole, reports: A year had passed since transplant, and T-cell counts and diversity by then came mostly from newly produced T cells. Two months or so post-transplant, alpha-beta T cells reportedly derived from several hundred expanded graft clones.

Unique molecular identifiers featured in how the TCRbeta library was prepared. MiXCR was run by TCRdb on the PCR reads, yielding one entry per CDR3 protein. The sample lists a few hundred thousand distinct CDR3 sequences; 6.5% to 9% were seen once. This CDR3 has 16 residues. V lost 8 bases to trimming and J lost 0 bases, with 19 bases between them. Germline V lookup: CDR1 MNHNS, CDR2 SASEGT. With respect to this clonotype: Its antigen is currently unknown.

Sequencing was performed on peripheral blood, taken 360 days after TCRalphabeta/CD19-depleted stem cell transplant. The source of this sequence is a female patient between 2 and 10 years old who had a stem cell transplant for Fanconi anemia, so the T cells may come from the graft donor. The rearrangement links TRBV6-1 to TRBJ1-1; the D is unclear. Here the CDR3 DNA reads TGTGCCAGCCTTCTGTTTCCGCGCAGGCTGAACACTGAAGCTTTCTTT. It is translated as CASLLFPRRLNTEAFF.